The 14 T cell receptor beta chains in this list originate from one sample, sequenced in a study of cytomegalovirus exposure and HLA in healthy donors (dated by TCRdb to between 2016 and 2019). The library was obtained by the immunoSEQ multiplex PCR assay. For the multiplex PCR, a mixture combining 60 forward primers for TCR Vbeta segments and 13 reverse primers for TCR Jbeta segments was used. TCRdb limited this immuneACCESS table to in-frame rearrangements with V and J called. A share of clones is missing; checked studies link under half to unresolved V genes, and the rest is unexplained. A total of 95,000 to 150,000 clones appear in this sample, more than 60% of them only once. The ten most abundant clones make up approximately 8.5% of the sample. Material for sequencing was PBMCs. These receptors all come from a woman in her thirties or forties in good health and CMV-seropositive.

In this sample, this clone turned up a few times. This chain's CDR3 is CSASGWDEQFF. CDR3 in DNA: TGCAGTGCTAGCGGGTGGGATGAGCAGTTCTTC. The chain joins TRBV20-1 to TRBJ2-1; no clear D gene. Between the trimmed V and J ends, which lost 3 bases and 8 bases, there was a span of 8 bases. CDR1 and CDR2 (germline): DFQATT, SNEGSKA (reference sequence). The CDR3 length is 11 residues.

This rearrangement joins TRBV30 to TRBJ1-5; D perhaps matches TRBD1 (5 bases). Trimming took 5 bases from V and 7 from J, leaving 15 bases between them. There are 13 residues in the CDR3. Per germline, CDR1 GTSNPN and CDR2 SVGIG (reference sequence). This CDR3 is CAWDAGQGQPQHF. In DNA form, the CDR3 reads TGTGCCTGGGATGCTGGGCAGGGACAGCCCCAGCATTTT.

This clone was seen a few times. The genes are TRBV27 and TRBJ2-2, with 9 bases aligning to TRBD2. With V trimmed by 0 bases and J by 1 base, 6 bases remained unmatched. This CDR3 has 18 residues. The germline V gene has CDR1 MNHEY and CDR2 SMNVEV (reference sequence). In nucleotides, the CDR3 is TGTGCCAGCAGTTTATCTTCCCTAGCGGGAAGGAACACCGGGGAGCTGTTTTTT. It encodes CASSLSSLAGRNTGELFF.

This clone was found a few times. This chain joins TRBV7-9 and TRBJ1-2, with D unclear. The V end was cut by 4 bases, the J end by 6 bases, with 12 bases between. Looked up from germline, CDR1 is SEHNR and CDR2 is FQNEAQ (reference sequence). CDR3 length: 13 residues. This chain's CDR3 is CASSSGGPNGYTF. The CDR3 nucleotides read TGTGCCAGCAGCTCTGGAGGGCCGAATGGCTACACCTTC.

The chain links TRBV6-5 to TRBJ2-2; D not certain. Trimming shortened V by 0 bases and J by 1 base, and 9 bases separated the two germline ends. Germline loops: CDR1 MNHEY, CDR2 SVGAGI. CDR3 size: 16 residues. CDR3 sequence: CASSYSHYKNTGELFF. In DNA, the CDR3 is TGTGCCAGCAGTTACTCGCATTACAAGAACACCGGGGAGCTGTTTTTT.

The chain carries TRBV5-1 and TRBJ1-3, with D tentatively TRBD1 (5 bases). Germline V lookup: CDR1 SGHRS, CDR2 YFSETQ. The CDR3 length is 18 residues. The V end was cut by 4 bases, the J end by 3 bases, with 23 bases between. This CDR3 is CASSPKFGGNSNGNTIYF. In nucleotides, the CDR3 is TGCGCCAGCAGCCCCAAGTTTGGGGGGAACTCGAATGGAAACACCATATATTTT.

This clone has more than one count but fewer than ten. V usage is TRBV27 and J usage is TRBJ2-3; 8 bases are shared with TRBD2. The V gene end was trimmed by 2 bases and the J gene end by 2 bases; junction bases not matched to a gene: 6. This CDR3 is built from 16 residues. Germline CDR1 and CDR2: MNHEY and SMNVEV (reference sequence). CDR3 sequence reads: CASSLQAGVNTDTQYF. CDR3 sequence (DNA): TGTGCCAGCAGTTTACAAGCGGGAGTGAACACAGATACGCAGTATTTT.

The chain's CDR3 is CASSDSPGGWYGYTF. CDR3 nucleotide sequence: TGTGCCAGCAGTGACTCCCCAGGGGGCTGGTATGGCTACACCTTC. V gene TRBV6-4 combines with J gene TRBJ1-2; TRBD1 aligns across 8 bases. CDR3 length: 15 residues. Germline V CDR1 and CDR2: MRHNA, SNTAGT. The V and J ends lost 0 bases and 5 bases, in that order; junction bases with no gene match: 5.

CDR3 DNA: TGTGCCAGCAGCCCGGACAATAATTCACCCCTCCACTTT. Translating gives CASSPDNNSPLHF. This sequence joins TRBV5-6 and TRBJ1-6; possible D gene TRBD1, 5 bases. Germline V gene sequence: CDR1 SGHDT, CDR2 YYEEEE. The CDR3 covers 13 residues. V lost 4 bases, J lost 5 bases, and 7 bases lay in between.

V is TRBV5-1 and J is TRBJ1-2, with a weak D call TRBD1 (5 bases). The CDR3 length is 16 residues. The V end lost 0 bases, the J end lost 7 bases, and 19 bases lay between the germline ends. Germline V gives CDR1 SGHRS, CDR2 YFSETQ. The CDR3 DNA reads TGCGCCAGCAGCTTGGACCTTCTCGGGGGGGGAGCTGGCTACACCTTC. This gives the protein CASSLDLLGGGAGYTF. Drawing the rest from reference TRBV5-1 and TRBJ1-2, the complete variable domain is KAGVTQTPRYLIKTRGQQVTLSCSPISGHRSVSWYQQTPGQGLQFLFEYFSETQRNKGNFPGRFSGRQFSNSRSEMNVSTLELGDSALYLCASSLDLLGGGAGYTFGSGTRLTVV.

The rearrangement uses TRBV7-9 and TRBJ2-3; 11 bases are a match to TRBD1. Germline V gives CDR1 SEHNR, CDR2 FQNEAQ (reference sequence). Losses at the gene ends were 4 bases for V and 3 bases for J; bases not matched to a gene: 3. The CDR3 sequence is 15 residues long. The CDR3 sequence is CASSSGTGGTDTQYF. As DNA, the CDR3 is TGTGCCAGCAGCTCCGGGACAGGGGGAACAGATACGCAGTATTTT.

This sequence joins TRBV7-9 and TRBJ2-5; 9 bases are a match to TRBD1. This CDR3 comprises 15 residues. Germline trimming cut 4 bases from V and 5 bases from J; bases unmatched to any gene: 8. Per germline, CDR1 SEHNR and CDR2 FQNEAQ (reference sequence). The CDR3 spells CASSSRPDRGETQYF. CDR3 nucleotide sequence: TGTGCCAGCAGCTCAAGACCCGACAGGGGGGAGACCCAGTACTTC.

This clone was counted only a few times. This sequence joins TRBV2 and TRBJ2-1; 7 nucleotides match TRBD1. This CDR3 spans 12 amino acids. V lost 6 bases and J lost 6; bases outside the gene matches: 2. Germline V gives CDR1 SNHLY, CDR2 FYNNEI. The CDR3 sequence: CASRRDSNEQFF. Written as DNA, the CDR3 is TGTGCCAGCAGGAGGGACAGCAATGAGCAGTTCTTC.

The chain employs TRBV7-3 and TRBJ2-1; 12 nucleotides match TRBD2. This CDR3 has 18 amino acids. With 5 bases clipped from V and 1 base from J, the junction kept 9 bases outside the gene matches. CDR1 and CDR2 (germline): SGHTA, FQGTGA. The CDR3: CASSPRTSGIGSYNEQFF. The CDR3 nucleotides read TGTGCCAGCAGCCCTCGGACTAGCGGGATTGGGTCCTACAATGAGCAGTTCTTC. Using reference TRBV7-3 and TRBJ2-1 for the parts outside the CDR3, the full variable domain is GAGVSQTPSNKVTEKGKYVELRCDPISGHTALYWYRQSLGQGPEFLIYFQGTGAADDSGLPNDRFFAVRPEGSVSTLKIQRTERGDSAVYLCASSPRTSGIGSYNEQFFGPGTRLTVL.